These 2 T cell receptor beta chains share one sample of origin, sequenced in a study of beta chain features in type 1 diabetes. The study, taken as a whole, reports: Shortening of TCRB CDR3s, moderate but significant, appeared in all four CD4+ subsets of Type 1 diabetes patients.

These TCRs are of unknown antigen specificity. The authors reverse transcribed all of the isolated RNA, so sequencing captured expressed TCRB transcripts. The repertoire was sequenced with immunoSEQ multiplex PCR; TCRdb's copy has only in-frame clones and lacks some. The table lists a few hundred thousand clones, 13% of them singletons. The sample taken for sequencing was naive CD4+ T cells from blood. The receptors shown here come from a woman aged 18-29 years with type 1 diabetes.

V is TRBV30 and J is TRBJ1-5; 8 nucleotides line up with TRBD1. This CDR3 is 14 amino acids long. From germline, CDR1 is GTSNPN and CDR2 SVGIG (reference sequence). The ends lost 0 bases at V and 3 bases at J; junction bases unmatched: 1. Written as DNA, the CDR3 is TGTGCCTGGAGTGTACAGGGGGACAATCAGCCCCAGCATTTT. This encodes CAWSVQGDNQPQHF.

This clone was seen a few times. The V call is TRBV14, the J call TRBJ2-1, with D possibly matching TRBD2 (5 bases). V dropped 0 bases and J dropped 1 base, with 10 bases sitting between them. Germline-derived CDR1 and CDR2 are SGHDN and FVKESK. The CDR3 has 16 amino acids. The CDR3 DNA reads TGTGCCAGCAGCCAAGATCAGAGGGTGTCCTACAATGAGCAGTTCTTC. The encoded protein is CASSQDQRVSYNEQFF.